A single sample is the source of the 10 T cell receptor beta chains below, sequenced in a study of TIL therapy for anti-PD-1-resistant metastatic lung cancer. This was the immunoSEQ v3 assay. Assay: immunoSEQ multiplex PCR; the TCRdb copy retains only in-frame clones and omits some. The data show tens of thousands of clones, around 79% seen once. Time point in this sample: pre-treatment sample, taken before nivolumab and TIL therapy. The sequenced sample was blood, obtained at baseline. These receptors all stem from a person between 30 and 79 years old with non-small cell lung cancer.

The chain's CDR3 is CASSTRGQTYEQYF. CDR3 DNA sequence: TGTGCCAGCAGCACCAGGGGCCAAACCTACGAGCAGTACTTC. This chain joins TRBV9 and TRBJ2-7; TRBD1 might be the D (6 bases). Germline V lookup: CDR1 SGDLS, CDR2 YYNGEE. V lost 4 bases and J 2 bases, leaving 13 bases between the germline ends. CDR3 size: 14 residues.

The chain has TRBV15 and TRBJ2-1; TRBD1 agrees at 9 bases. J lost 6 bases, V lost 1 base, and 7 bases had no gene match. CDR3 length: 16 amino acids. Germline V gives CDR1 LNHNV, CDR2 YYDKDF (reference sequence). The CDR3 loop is CATSRAGTGRGNEQFF. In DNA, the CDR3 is TGTGCCACCAGCAGAGCAGGGACAGGGAGAGGCAATGAGCAGTTCTTC. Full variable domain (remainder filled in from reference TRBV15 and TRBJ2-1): DAMVIQNPRYQVTQFGKPVTLSCSQTLNHNVMYWYQQKSSQAPKLLFHYYDKDFNNEADTPDNFQSRRPNTSFCFLDIRSPGLGDTAMYLCATSRAGTGRGNEQFFGPGTRLTVL.

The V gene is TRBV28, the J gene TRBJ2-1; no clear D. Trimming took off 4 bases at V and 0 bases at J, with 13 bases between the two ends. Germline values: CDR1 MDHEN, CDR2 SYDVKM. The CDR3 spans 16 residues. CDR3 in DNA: TGTGCCAGCAGTTCTCGACTCCCCCGCTCCTACAATGAGCAGTTCTTC. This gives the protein CASSSRLPRSYNEQFF.

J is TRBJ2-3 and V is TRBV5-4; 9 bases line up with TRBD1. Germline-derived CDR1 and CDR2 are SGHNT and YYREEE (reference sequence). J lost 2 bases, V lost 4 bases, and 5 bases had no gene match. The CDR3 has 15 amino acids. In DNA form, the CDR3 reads TGTGCCAGCAGCGCCACAGGGGGCGTCACAGATACGCAGTATTTT. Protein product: CASSATGGVTDTQYF.

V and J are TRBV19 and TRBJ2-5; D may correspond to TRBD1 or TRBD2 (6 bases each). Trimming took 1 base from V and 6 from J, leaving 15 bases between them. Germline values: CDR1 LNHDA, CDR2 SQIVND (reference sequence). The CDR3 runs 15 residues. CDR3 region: CASSIGRGDSKTQYF. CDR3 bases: TGTGCCAGTAGTATAGGTAGGGGGGATTCTAAGACCCAGTACTTC.

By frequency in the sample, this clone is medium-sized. The CDR3 spells CASSIEGNNSPLHF. The CDR3 region has the DNA TGTGCCAGTAGTATTGAAGGGAATAATTCACCCCTCCACTTT. The chain couples TRBV19 to TRBJ1-6, with D hard to call. CDR1 and CDR2 (germline): LNHDA, SQIVND (reference sequence). The CDR3 has 14 residues. V was shortened by 3 bases and J by 5 bases, with 8 bases between the two germline ends.

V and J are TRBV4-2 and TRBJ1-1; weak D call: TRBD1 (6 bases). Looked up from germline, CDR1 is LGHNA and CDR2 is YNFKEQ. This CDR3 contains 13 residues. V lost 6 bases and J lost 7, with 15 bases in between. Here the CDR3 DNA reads TGTGCCAGCAGGGGGACATCTCGGGATGAAGCTTTCTTT. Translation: CASRGTSRDEAFF.

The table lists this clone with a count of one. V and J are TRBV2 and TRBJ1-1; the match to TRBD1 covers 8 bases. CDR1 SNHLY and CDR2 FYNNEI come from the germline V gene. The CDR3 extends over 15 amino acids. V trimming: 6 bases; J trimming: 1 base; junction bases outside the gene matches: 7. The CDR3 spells CASSRQGIENTEAFF. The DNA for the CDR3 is TGTGCCAGCAGCAGACAGGGGATCGAGAACACTGAAGCTTTCTTT.

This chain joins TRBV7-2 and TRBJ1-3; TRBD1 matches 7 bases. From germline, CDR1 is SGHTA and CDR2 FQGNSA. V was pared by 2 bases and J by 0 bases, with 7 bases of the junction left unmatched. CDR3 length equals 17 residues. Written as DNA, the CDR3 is TGTGCCAGCAGCTTAAAACCCACAGGGGTCTCTGGAAACACCATATATTTT. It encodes CASSLKPTGVSGNTIYF.

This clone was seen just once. In DNA, the CDR3 is TGTGCCAGCAGCTTAGTAGGGGGTGGCTACAATGAGCAGTTCTTC. Translating it yields CASSLVGGGYNEQFF. The chain combines TRBV7-2 with TRBJ2-1, with D possibly matching TRBD1 (6 bases). V lost 1 base and J lost 3, with 10 bases in between. Germline V gene data show CDR1 as SGHTA and CDR2 as FQGNSA. The CDR3 contains 15 residues.